The text below deals with one TCR beta chain. CDR1 and CDR2 from the germline V gene are SGHTA and FQGTGA. V was shortened by 5 bases and J by 4 bases, with 14 bases between the two germline ends. The CDR3 length is 14 residues. This sample was taken from a study of blood T cell repertoires in COVID-19. As for the study in general: T cells, B-cell-depleted T cells, or PBMCs supplied cDNA or gDNA.

TCRdb keeps only in-frame clones here, not all; method: immunoSEQ multiplex PCR. The top ten hold roughly 1.7% of the sample, which has some 200,000 clones, about 85% seen once. This TCR was recovered from a man aged 65 to 85 with acute or convalescent COVID-19. The rearrangement uses TRBV7-3 and TRBJ1-1, with TRBD1 as a possible D gene (5 bases). Material for sequencing was peripheral blood. CDR3 protein: CASSPRGGATEAFF. CDR3 bases: TGTGCCAGCAGCCCCCGGGGGGGTGCCACTGAAGCTTTCTTT.